This is a list of T cell receptor beta chains from one sample in a study of post-analysis software for immune sequencing data. MiXCR was run by TCRdb on the PCR reads, yielding one entry per CDR3 protein. The sample contains approximately 250,000 distinct CDR3 sequences, 30% to 45% of which appear only once. What was sequenced was blood. These receptor sequences come from a girl between 10 and 17 years old with multiple sclerosis. The CDR3 runs from the conserved cysteine through the conserved F or W. Each record gives: D gene, clone size, J gene, V gene, CDR3 protein, CDR3 DNA. A D gene is named only where the DNA matches it firmly. The listing skips clone size in some rows; elsewhere it reads once, few, many or a size class.

d_gene: .; abundance: many; j_gene: TRBJ2-5; v_gene: TRBV24-1; CDR3aa: CATSAPRTEAQETQYF; CDR3nt: TGTGCCACCAGTGCACCCCGGACGGAGGCTCAAGAGACCCAGTACTTC
d_gene: TRBD2; abundance: many; j_gene: TRBJ2-1; v_gene: TRBV2; CDR3aa: CASSQGLAGVDEQFF; CDR3nt: TGTGCCAGCAGTCAGGGACTAGCGGGAGTGGATGAGCAGTTCTTC
d_gene: TRBD1; abundance: .; j_gene: TRBJ2-1; v_gene: TRBV6-5; CDR3aa: CASRHGTGGYNEQFF; CDR3nt: TGTGCCAGCAGGCATGGGACAGGGGGCTACAATGAGCAGTTCTTC
d_gene: .; abundance: .; j_gene: TRBJ2-2; v_gene: TRBV6-4; CDR3aa: CASSRHQHVQGELFF; CDR3nt: TGTGCCAGCAGTCGACACCAACACGTTCAAGGGGAGCTGTTTTTT
d_gene: .; abundance: .; j_gene: TRBJ2-1; v_gene: TRBV29-1; CDR3aa: CSVEGPISYNEQFF; CDR3nt: TGCAGCGTGGAGGGGCCTATCTCCTACAATGAGCAGTTCTTC
d_gene: .; abundance: many; j_gene: TRBJ1-1; v_gene: TRBV5-1; CDR3aa: CASSLETDLNTEAFF; CDR3nt: TGCGCCAGCAGCTTGGAGACAGACCTGAACACTGAAGCTTTCTTT
d_gene: .; abundance: many; j_gene: TRBJ2-5; v_gene: TRBV29-1; CDR3aa: CSVVKGIRGTQYF; CDR3nt: TGCAGCGTTGTAAAGGGAATCCGAGGGACCCAGTACTTC
d_gene: .; abundance: many; j_gene: TRBJ1-5; v_gene: TRBV12-3/TRBV12-4; CDR3aa: CASSLGVGNQPQHF; CDR3nt: TGTGCCAGCAGTTTAGGGGTTGGCAATCAGCCCCAGCATTTT
d_gene: TRBD1; abundance: .; j_gene: TRBJ1-1; v_gene: TRBV25-1; CDR3aa: CASSGGPGQREAFF; CDR3nt: TGTGCCAGCAGTGGGGGACCGGGACAGAGAGAAGCTTTCTTT
d_gene: .; abundance: .; j_gene: TRBJ2-5; v_gene: TRBV6-5; CDR3aa: CASRKGQWETQYF; CDR3nt: TGTGCCAGCAGGAAGGGGCAATGGGAGACCCAGTACTTC
d_gene: .; abundance: once; j_gene: TRBJ1-2; v_gene: TRBV6-1; CDR3aa: CASRAYRGGATGSGRSHGYTF; CDR3nt: TGTGCCAGCAGAGCATACCGGGGGGGGGCGACAGGTTCCGGAAGAAGTCATGGCTACACCTTC
d_gene: .; abundance: few; j_gene: TRBJ2-3; v_gene: TRBV14; CDR3aa: CASNRGLPTDTQYF; CDR3nt: TGTGCCAGCAACCGGGGACTTCCCACAGATACGCAGTATTTT
d_gene: TRBD1; abundance: .; j_gene: TRBJ2-7; v_gene: TRBV5-1; CDR3aa: CASSVGTGGSYEQYF; CDR3nt: TGCGCCAGCAGCGTAGGGACAGGGGGCAGCTACGAGCAGTACTTC
d_gene: .; abundance: many; j_gene: TRBJ2-5; v_gene: TRBV10-2; CDR3aa: CASSLGQRFEETQYF; CDR3nt: TGCGCCAGCAGCCTCGGACAGAGGTTCGAAGAGACCCAGTACTTC
d_gene: .; abundance: .; j_gene: TRBJ2-1; v_gene: TRBV19; CDR3aa: CASSIHHEQFF; CDR3nt: TGTGCCAGTAGTATCCACCATGAGCAGTTCTTC
d_gene: TRBD2; abundance: few; j_gene: TRBJ2-3; v_gene: TRBV12-3/TRBV12-4; CDR3aa: CATRDTSGGPASTDAQYF; CDR3nt: TGTGCCACCAGAGATACTAGCGGGGGCCCCGCTAGCACAGATGCGCAGTATTTT
d_gene: TRBD1; abundance: few; j_gene: TRBJ1-2; v_gene: TRBV6-1; CDR3aa: CASRTWTGGGLGYGYTF; CDR3nt: TGTGCCAGCAGGACATGGACAGGGGGCGGTTTGGGGTACGGCTACACCTTC
d_gene: TRBD2; abundance: many; j_gene: TRBJ2-5; v_gene: TRBV7-9; CDR3aa: CASSSNPSGPPGRQYF; CDR3nt: TGTGCCAGCAGCTCAAATCCTAGCGGGCCTCCGGGGCGCCAGTACTTC
d_gene: TRBD1; abundance: many; j_gene: TRBJ2-3; v_gene: TRBV7-9; CDR3aa: CASSPRTGLGTDTQYF; CDR3nt: TGTGCCAGCAGCCCTCGGACAGGGCTCGGCACAGATACGCAGTATTTT
d_gene: .; abundance: .; j_gene: TRBJ2-3; v_gene: TRBV19; CDR3aa: CASSIGDLTDTQYF; CDR3nt: TGTGCCAGTAGTATTGGGGACCTCACAGATACGCAGTATTTT
d_gene: .; abundance: .; j_gene: TRBJ1-5; v_gene: TRBV20-1; CDR3aa: CSARDQDRPNQPQHF; CDR3nt: TGCAGTGCTAGAGATCAGGACAGACCCAATCAGCCCCAGCATTTT
d_gene: .; abundance: many; j_gene: TRBJ2-3; v_gene: TRBV5-1; CDR3aa: CASSLFVTDTQYF; CDR3nt: TGCGCCAGCAGCTTATTCGTCACAGATACGCAGTATTTT
d_gene: .; abundance: once; j_gene: TRBJ1-5; v_gene: TRBV20-1; CDR3aa: CSAHPQRGSNQPQHF; CDR3nt: TGCAGTGCCCACCCACAACGGGGTAGCAATCAGCCCCAGCATTTT
d_gene: .; abundance: .; j_gene: TRBJ1-1; v_gene: TRBV7-2; CDR3aa: CASSERRGRWTEAFF; CDR3nt: TGTGCCAGCAGCGAAAGACGGGGCCGGTGGACTGAAGCTTTCTTT
d_gene: .; abundance: many; j_gene: TRBJ2-1; v_gene: TRBV5-1; CDR3aa: CATWGVSEQFF; CDR3nt: TGCGCCACTTGGGGAGTGAGCGAGCAGTTCTTC
d_gene: .; abundance: few; j_gene: TRBJ1-1; v_gene: TRBV6-1; CDR3aa: CASSERGGLYNTEAFF; CDR3nt: TGTGCCAGCAGTGAAAGAGGGGGGCTCTACAACACTGAAGCTTTCTTT
d_gene: .; abundance: many; j_gene: TRBJ2-1; v_gene: TRBV4-2; CDR3aa: CASSHMSGSYNEQFF; CDR3nt: TGTGCCAGCAGCCATATGAGCGGCTCCTACAATGAGCAGTTCTTC
d_gene: .; abundance: many; j_gene: TRBJ2-3; v_gene: TRBV14; CDR3aa: CASSQVRLAGTDTQYF; CDR3nt: TGTGCCAGCAGCCAAGTCAGACTCGCCGGCACAGATACGCAGTATTTT
d_gene: .; abundance: many; j_gene: TRBJ2-5; v_gene: TRBV7-3; CDR3aa: CASSLMKWETQYF; CDR3nt: TGTGCCAGCAGCTTAATGAAGTGGGAGACCCAGTACTTC
d_gene: .; abundance: many; j_gene: TRBJ1-5; v_gene: TRBV18; CDR3aa: CASSPYGLRDQPQHF; CDR3nt: TGTGCCAGCTCACCCTACGGACTGAGAGATCAGCCCCAGCATTTT
d_gene: .; abundance: many; j_gene: TRBJ2-4; v_gene: TRBV4-2; CDR3aa: CASSQEEVATKNIQYF; CDR3nt: TGTGCCAGCAGCCAAGAGGAGGTGGCGACCAAAAACATTCAGTACTTC
d_gene: TRBD2; abundance: many; j_gene: TRBJ2-1; v_gene: TRBV20-1; CDR3aa: CSAGGLAGPRYNEQFF; CDR3nt: TGCAGTGCTGGAGGACTAGCGGGGCCGAGGTACAATGAGCAGTTCTTC
d_gene: TRBD1; abundance: few; j_gene: TRBJ1-1; v_gene: TRBV6-1; CDR3aa: CASSITGGNTEAFF; CDR3nt: TGTGCCAGCAGCATAACAGGGGGAAACACTGAAGCTTTCTTT
d_gene: .; abundance: .; j_gene: TRBJ2-1; v_gene: TRBV19; CDR3aa: CASKLRSSYNEQFF; CDR3nt: TGTGCCAGTAAACTCCGCAGCTCCTACAATGAGCAGTTCTTC
d_gene: .; abundance: many; j_gene: TRBJ1-1; v_gene: TRBV9; CDR3aa: CASSVGGPGTYTEAFF; CDR3nt: TGTGCCAGCAGCGTAGGCGGTCCGGGGACCTACACTGAAGCTTTCTTT
d_gene: TRBD1; abundance: many; j_gene: TRBJ2-7; v_gene: TRBV4-1; CDR3aa: CASSQIQGSEQYF; CDR3nt: TGCGCCAGCAGCCAGATACAGGGGAGCGAGCAGTACTTC
d_gene: .; abundance: .; j_gene: TRBJ2-2; v_gene: TRBV20-1; CDR3aa: CSANPTGQFTGELCF; CDR3nt: TGCAGTGCTAACCCAACAGGGCAGTTCACCGGGGAGCTGTGTTTT
d_gene: .; abundance: many; j_gene: TRBJ1-1; v_gene: TRBV7-2; CDR3aa: CASSLVQGMNTEAFF; CDR3nt: TGTGCCAGCAGCTTAGTCCAGGGGATGAACACTGAAGCTTTCTTT
d_gene: TRBD1; abundance: many; j_gene: TRBJ1-1; v_gene: TRBV5-1; CDR3aa: CASSRQGYSEAFF; CDR3nt: TGCGCCAGCAGCCGACAGGGGTATTCTGAAGCTTTCTTT
d_gene: .; abundance: many; j_gene: TRBJ1-2; v_gene: TRBV7-9; CDR3aa: CASSLRQELGYTF; CDR3nt: TGTGCCAGCAGCTTGAGGCAGGAGCTTGGCTACACCTTC
d_gene: .; abundance: many; j_gene: TRBJ1-2; v_gene: TRBV6-6; CDR3aa: CASSSEGGYGYTF; CDR3nt: TGTGCCAGCAGTTCTGAGGGAGGCTATGGCTACACCTTC
d_gene: .; abundance: .; j_gene: TRBJ2-7; v_gene: TRBV10-3; CDR3aa: CAISETADEQYF; CDR3nt: TGTGCCATCAGTGAGACAGCAGACGAGCAGTACTTC
d_gene: .; abundance: many; j_gene: TRBJ1-1; v_gene: TRBV5-1; CDR3aa: CASSLNGDPTEAFF; CDR3nt: TGCGCCAGCAGCTTGAACGGGGATCCCACTGAAGCTTTCTTT
d_gene: TRBD2; abundance: .; j_gene: TRBJ2-1; v_gene: TRBV14; CDR3aa: CASSQGTRGRSDEQFF; CDR3nt: TGTGCCAGCAGCCAAGGAACTCGCGGGAGAAGCGATGAGCAGTTCTTC
d_gene: .; abundance: many; j_gene: TRBJ1-5; v_gene: TRBV7-2; CDR3aa: CASSFLQFNQPQHF; CDR3nt: TGTGCCAGCAGCTTCCTACAGTTCAATCAGCCCCAGCATTTT
d_gene: .; abundance: .; j_gene: TRBJ2-1; v_gene: TRBV7-9; CDR3aa: CASSLDTNEQFF; CDR3nt: TGTGCCAGCAGCCTGGACACCAATGAGCAGTTCTTC